The T cell receptor (beta chain) under discussion was sequenced for a study of T cells in localized non-small cell lung cancer. General study results and limits: There was higher T cell clonality in uninvolved adjacent lung than in tumor, and it was highest there. There was an association of higher blood T cell density with longer overall survival. A median of roughly 50 of the top 100 tumor clones appeared in adjacent lung, which was paired and uninvolved.

As concerns this clone: No antigen is known for it.

From germline, CDR1 is MDHEN and CDR2 SYDVKM. J lost 8 bases, V lost 1 base, and 9 bases had no gene match. The CDR3 is made up of 16 amino acids. Generated by immunoSEQ multiplex PCR, the TCRdb table keeps only in-frame clones and is missing some. The sample lists around 78,000 clones; around 81% were seen once. The sample consisted of peripheral blood, taken before any cancer treatment. The source is a female donor of 60 years or more with stage I lung adenocarcinoma. V usage is TRBV28 and J usage is TRBJ2-1, with 9 bases lining up with TRBD1. In DNA, the CDR3 is TGTGCCAGCAGTTTATACTCCTCGGGACAGGGCGATGAGCAGTTCTTC. Translation: CASSLYSSGQGDEQFF.